The clone carrying this T cell receptor (beta chain) was seen more than once but under ten times. The data stem from a study of vaccination and CD4 T cells after COVID-19. The CDR3 is 14 amino acids. After removal of 3 bases from V and 4 bases from J, the junction contained 6 bases not matched to a gene. Germline V gives CDR1 DFQATT, CDR2 SNEGSKA (reference sequence). Time point of the sample: late sampling 161 to 241 days after vaccination in three convalescent patients. TCRdb recomputed calls from the PCR reads with MiXCR, one row per CDR3 protein. The table records tens of thousands of distinct CDR3 sequences, approximately 48% of them present only once.

This sequence originates from a human donor who had recovered from COVID-19. The V gene is TRBV20-1, the J gene TRBJ2-7; 10 bases match TRBD2. The sequencing used CD4+ T cells from blood, collected about 7 months after SARS-CoV-2 vaccination. The CDR3 coding sequence is TGCAGTGCTAGTAAGGCTAGCGGGAGTTACGAGCAGTACTTC. Translation gives CSASKASGSYEQYF.